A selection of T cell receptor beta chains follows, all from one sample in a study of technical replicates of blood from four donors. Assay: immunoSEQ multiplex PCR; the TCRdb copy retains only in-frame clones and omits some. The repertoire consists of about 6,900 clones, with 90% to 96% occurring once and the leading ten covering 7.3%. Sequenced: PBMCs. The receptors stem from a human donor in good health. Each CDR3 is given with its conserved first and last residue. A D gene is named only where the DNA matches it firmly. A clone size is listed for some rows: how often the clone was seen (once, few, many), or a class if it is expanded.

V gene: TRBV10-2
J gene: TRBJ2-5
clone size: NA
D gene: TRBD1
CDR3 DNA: TGCGCCAGCAGCCAGGGGGCAGAGACCCAGTACTTC
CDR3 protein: CASSQGAETQYF

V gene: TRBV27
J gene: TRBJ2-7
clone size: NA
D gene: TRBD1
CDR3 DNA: TGTGCCAGCAGCCCAAGTACGGGGACAGGGGCCCCCTACGAGCAGTACTTC
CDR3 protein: CASSPSTGTGAPYEQYF

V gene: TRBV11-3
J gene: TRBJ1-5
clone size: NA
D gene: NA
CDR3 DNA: TGTGCCAGCAGCTTATACGAACAGAACAATCAGCCCCAGCATTTT
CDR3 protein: CASSLYEQNNQPQHF

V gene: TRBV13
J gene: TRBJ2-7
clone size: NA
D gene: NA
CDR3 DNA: TGTGCCAGCAGCTTAACTTCCTACGAGCAGTACTTC
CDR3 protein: CASSLTSYEQYF

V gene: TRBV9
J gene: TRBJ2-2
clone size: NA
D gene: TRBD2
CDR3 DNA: TGTGCCAGCAGCGGACCGGGACTAGCGGGGGGGGAGCTGTTTTTT
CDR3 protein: CASSGPGLAGGELFF

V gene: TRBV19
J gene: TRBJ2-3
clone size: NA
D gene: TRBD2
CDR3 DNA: TGTGCCACCCAAAGGCGGACTAGCGGCACAGATACGCAGTATTTT
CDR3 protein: CATQRRTSGTDTQYF

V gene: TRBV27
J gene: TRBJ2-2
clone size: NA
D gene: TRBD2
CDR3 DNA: TGTGCCAGCAGCACGGTTCAGGGCATAAGGACTAGCGGGAGGGCCCCCCGCACCGGGGAGCTGTTTTTT
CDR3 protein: CASSTVQGIRTSGRAPRTGELFF

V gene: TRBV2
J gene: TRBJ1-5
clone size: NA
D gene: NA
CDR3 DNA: TGTGCCAGCAGTGAAACTACAGGGTTTCGAAATCAGCCCCAGCATTTT
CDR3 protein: CASSETTGFRNQPQHF

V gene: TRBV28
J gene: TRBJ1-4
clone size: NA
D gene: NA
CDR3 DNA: TGTGCCAGCAGTTTAGTACAGGGCCAGGAAAAACTGTTTTTT
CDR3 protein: CASSLVQGQEKLFF

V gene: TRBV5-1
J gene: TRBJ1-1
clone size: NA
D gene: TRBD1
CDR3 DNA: TGCGCCAGCACCACAGGACAGGGGGAGGCTGAAGCTTTCTTT
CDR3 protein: CASTTGQGEAEAFF

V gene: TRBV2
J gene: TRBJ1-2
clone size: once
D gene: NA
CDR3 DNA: TGTGCCAGCAGTGAAGGGGCCAGTGCACACTATGGCTACACCTTC
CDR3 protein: CASSEGASAHYGYTF

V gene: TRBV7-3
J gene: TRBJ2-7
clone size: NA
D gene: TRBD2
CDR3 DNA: TGTGCCAGCAGCGAAGGGCCTAGCGGGGACGGGGCTTACGAGCAGTACTTC
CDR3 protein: CASSEGPSGDGAYEQYF

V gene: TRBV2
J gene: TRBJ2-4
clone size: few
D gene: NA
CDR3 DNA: TGTGCCAGCAGTTTGGACAGCGTGGACATTCAGTACTTC
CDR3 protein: CASSLDSVDIQYF

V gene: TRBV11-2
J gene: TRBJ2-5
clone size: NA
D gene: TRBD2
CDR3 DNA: TGTGCCAGCAGCTTACCCGTCGGACTAGCGGGAATCCACCAAGAGACCCAGTACTTC
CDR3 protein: CASSLPVGLAGIHQETQYF

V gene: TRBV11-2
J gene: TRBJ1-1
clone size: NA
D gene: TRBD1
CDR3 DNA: TGTGCCAGCAGCTTAGCCGACAGGGTGGGAGAAGCTTTCTTT
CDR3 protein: CASSLADRVGEAFF

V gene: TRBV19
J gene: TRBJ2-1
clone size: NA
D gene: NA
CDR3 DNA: TGTGCCAGTAGTGCACGGGACTTCTCCTACAATGAGCAGTTCTTC
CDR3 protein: CASSARDFSYNEQFF

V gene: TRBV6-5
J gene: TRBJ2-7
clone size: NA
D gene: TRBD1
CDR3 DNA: TGTGCCAGCAGTTCGGAGGGGACAGGGGAATACGAGCAGTACTTC
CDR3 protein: CASSSEGTGEYEQYF

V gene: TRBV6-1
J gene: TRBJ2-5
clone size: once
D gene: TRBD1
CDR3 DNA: TGTGCCAGCATGCCCGGACAGGGGGCAGAGGAGACCCAGTACTTC
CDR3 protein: CASMPGQGAEETQYF

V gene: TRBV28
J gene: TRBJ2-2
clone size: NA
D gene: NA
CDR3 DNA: TGTGCCAGCAGGTCAGGGACCGGGGAGCTGTTTTTT
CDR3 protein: CASRSGTGELFF

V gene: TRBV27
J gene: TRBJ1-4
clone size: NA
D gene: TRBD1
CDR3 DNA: TGTGCCAGCAGTTCAGACAGGGGGCTAGCAAAACTGTTTTTT
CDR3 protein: CASSSDRGLAKLFF

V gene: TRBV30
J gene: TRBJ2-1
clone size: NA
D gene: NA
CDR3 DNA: TGTGCCTGGAGTGATCGGCCCCAGCGCGCCAGCTCCTACAATGAGCAGTTCTTC
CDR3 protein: CAWSDRPQRASSYNEQFF